This T cell receptor beta chain is from a study of neurological immune-mediated disorders. Study information: Multiple sclerosis patients numbered about 34, with approximately 30 relapsing-remitting and 3 secondary progressive. General study results and limits: The highest TCR clonal expansion occurred in HTLV-1-associated myelopathy; multiple sclerosis fell below healthy controls. The absence of any CDR3 amino acid sequence shared by expanded clones across subjects suggests that repertoires were private in all groups.

This clonotype has ten or more counts. Antigen unknown. Germline trimming cut 3 bases from V and 0 bases from J; bases unmatched to any gene: 1. In germline, CDR1 is SGHRS, CDR2 YFSETQ. This CDR3 has 15 residues. The cDNA was produced through 5'RACE with 10-nucleotide random UMIs. Each CDR3 protein is one row after TCRdb ran MiXCR on the 5' RACE reads. Of approximately 74,000 distinct CDR3 sequences in the sample, 5.2% were seen once. The TCR was taken from a man aged 18 to 30 with multiple sclerosis. What was sequenced was PBMCs. This rearrangement joins TRBV5-1 to TRBJ2-2, with TRBD1 matching 8 bases. As DNA, the CDR3 is TGCGCCAGCAGCTCAGGGGGCCCGAACACCGGGGAGCTGTTTTTT. This translates into CASSSGGPNTGELFF.